The text below deals with one T cell receptor beta chain. Its antigen is unknown. The read ends 3 residues shy of where the CDR3 ends; the end is completed using the germline J gene. The data are from a study of T cells in women clearing cervical HPV infection. Study summary: Control women cleared a single incident HPV16 infection within 12 months. Whole-study results and caveats: CIN3+ cases had significantly higher TCR richness than controls; evenness did not differ.

The germline gives CDR1 SGHDN, CDR2 FVKESK. The J segment lost 3 bases and the V segment lost 4 bases, leaving 6 bases of the junction unmatched. The CDR3 length is 14 residues. Data came from immunoSEQ multiplex PCR; TCRdb stores just in-frame clones and leaves some out. Across under 50,000 clones, the top ten clones capture under 8.5% of the sample. The sequence was obtained from a woman aged 18-70 years with a cervical HPV16 infection that either progressed to CIN3+ or cleared (not recorded which). V is TRBV14 and J is TRBJ2-7; 7 bases map to TRBD2. The specimen sequenced was blood buffy coat. CDR3 DNA (partial): TGTGCCAGCAGCCCCTTCGGGGGGAGCTACGAG. This sequence encodes CASSPFGGSYE. Given in full, the CDR3 is CASSPFGGSYEQYF.